Listed below are T cell receptor beta chains from one sample, sequenced in a study of blood T cells in healthy people across ages. TCRdb processed the 5' RACE reads anew with MiXCR; each CDR3 protein has one entry. The data hold more than 1,400,000 distinct CDR3 sequences, with approximately 38% observed a single time. The sequenced sample consisted of blood. Source of these receptors: a woman between 18 and 29 years old in good health. The CDR3 runs from the conserved cysteine through the conserved F or W. A D gene is named only where the DNA matches it firmly. Size is omitted from some rows. Given values are once, few, many or a class for expanded clones.

>.|TRBJ1-2|TRBV29-1|many
TGCAGCGTGCCACCCGCGGGACTGGGGGGCTACACCTTC
CSVPPAGLGGYTF
>.|TRBJ2-7|TRBV20-1|few
TGCAGTGCTAGCCGGTCCGGCCTTGATTTTATTTCCTACGAGCAGTACTTC
CSASRSGLDFISYEQYF
>.|TRBJ2-7|TRBV7-2|few
TGTGCCAGCAGCTTATCGAGGTCAACCTACGAGCAGTACTTC
CASSLSRSTYEQYF
>.|TRBJ2-7|TRBV5-5|many
TGTGCCAGCAGCTTGGTGGGACTGGTCTCCTACGAGCAGTACTTC
CASSLVGLVSYEQYF
>.|TRBJ2-1|TRBV5-1|.
TGCGCCAGCAACCAGCGGAGCTCCTACAATGAGCAGTTCTTC
CASNQRSSYNEQFF
>.|TRBJ2-1|TRBV7-8|.
TGTGTCAGCAGCTTAGGACCAAACAGGGTCGACAATGAGCAGTTCTTC
CVSSLGPNRVDNEQFF
>.|TRBJ2-7|TRBV12-3/TRBV12-4|.
TGTGCCAGCAGCCCGTCTTCGGGACTGGGATCCTACGAGCAGTACTTC
CASSPSSGLGSYEQYF
>.|TRBJ1-5|TRBV18|few
TGTGCCAGCTCACCTCGGTCACCGGACACTACTAGCAATCAGCCCCAGCATTTT
CASSPRSPDTTSNQPQHF
>.|TRBJ2-3|TRBV9|.
TGTGCCAGCAACGTTCTCGGGGGGCCTTCAGATACGCAGTATTTT
CASNVLGGPSDTQYF
>TRBD1|TRBJ1-2|TRBV5-1|.
TGCGCCAGCAGCATAGCCCGACAGGGGGCGAACTATGGCTACACCTTC
CASSIARQGANYGYTF
>.|TRBJ2-3|TRBV25-1|few
TGTGCCAGCAGTGAATATGGGGGAGGCACAGATACGCAGTATTTT
CASSEYGGGTDTQYF
>TRBD2|TRBJ2-7|TRBV7-8|.
TGTGCCAGCAGCTTAGGGCCTCAAGCGGGAGCGAGAGAGCAGTACTTC
CASSLGPQAGAREQYF
>.|TRBJ2-3|TRBV7-3|.
TGTGCCAGCAGCTTAACGTACCTTAGCACAGATACACAGTATTTT
CASSLTYLSTDTQYF
>TRBD1|TRBJ1-2|TRBV6-6|.
TGTGCCAGCAGTTCTCACGAGGACAGGGACGGACGTGGCTACACCTTC
CASSSHEDRDGRGYTF
>TRBD2|TRBJ2-5|TRBV20-1|.
TGCAGTGCTAGAGATCAGAGGGCGGGAGGCGAGACCCAGTACTTC
CSARDQRAGGETQYF
>.|TRBJ2-7|TRBV9|once
TGTGCCAGCAGCCCCCAGATAGCGGCCTACAATGAGCAGTACTTC
CASSPQIAAYNEQYF
>TRBD2|TRBJ2-3|TRBV2|.
TGTGCCAGCAGTGTAAGCGGGAGGCCCAGCACAGATACGCAGTATTTT
CASSVSGRPSTDTQYF
>TRBD1|TRBJ1-6|TRBV7-9|.
TGTGCCAGCAGCTTAGCGTCGACAGGGGCCCATAATTCACCCCTCCACTTT
CASSLASTGAHNSPLHF
>.|TRBJ2-5|TRBV7-9|few
TGTGCCAGCAGCTTAGTACAGCACTGGGAGACCCAGTACTTC
CASSLVQHWETQYF
>.|TRBJ1-1|TRBV20-1|.
TGCAGTGTCGGCAGGCCGTCCGCGAGCACTGAAGCTTTCTTT
CSVGRPSASTEAFF
>.|TRBJ1-2|TRBV6-7|.
TGTGCCAGCAGTTACTCCTCAGGGGACTATGGCTACACCTTC
CASSYSSGDYGYTF
>.|TRBJ2-6|TRBV9|.
TGTGCCAGCAGCGTACACAGCTCTGGGGCCAACGTCCTGACTTTC
CASSVHSSGANVLTF
>.|TRBJ2-1|TRBV7-8|.
TGTGCCAGCAGCCTGAGACTTACGAGCTCCTACAATGAGCAGTTCTTC
CASSLRLTSSYNEQFF
>.|TRBJ2-1|TRBV3-1|few
TGTGCCAGCAGCCCCGCGGACGGATTTTCCTACAATGAGCAGTTCTTC
CASSPADGFSYNEQFF